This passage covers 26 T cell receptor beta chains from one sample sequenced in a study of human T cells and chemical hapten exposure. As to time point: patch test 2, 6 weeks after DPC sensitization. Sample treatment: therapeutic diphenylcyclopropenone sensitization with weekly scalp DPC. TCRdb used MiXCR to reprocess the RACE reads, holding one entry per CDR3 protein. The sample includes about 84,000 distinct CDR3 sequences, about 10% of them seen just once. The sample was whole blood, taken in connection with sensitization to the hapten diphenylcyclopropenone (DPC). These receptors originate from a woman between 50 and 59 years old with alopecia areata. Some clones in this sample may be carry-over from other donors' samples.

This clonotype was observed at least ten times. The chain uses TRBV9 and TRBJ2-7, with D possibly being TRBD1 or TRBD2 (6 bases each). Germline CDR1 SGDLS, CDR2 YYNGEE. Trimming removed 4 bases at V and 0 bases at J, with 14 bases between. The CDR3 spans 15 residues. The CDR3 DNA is TGTGCCAGCAGCCTCGGAGGGGGATCCTCCTACGAGCAGTACTTC. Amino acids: CASSLGGGSSYEQYF.

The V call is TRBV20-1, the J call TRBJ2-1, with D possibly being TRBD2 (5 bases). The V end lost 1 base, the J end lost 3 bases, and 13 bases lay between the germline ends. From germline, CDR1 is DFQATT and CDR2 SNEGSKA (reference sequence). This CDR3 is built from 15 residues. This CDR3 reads CSARVPASSYNEQFF. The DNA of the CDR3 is TGCAGTGCTAGAGTCCCGGCTAGCAGCTACAATGAGCAGTTCTTC.

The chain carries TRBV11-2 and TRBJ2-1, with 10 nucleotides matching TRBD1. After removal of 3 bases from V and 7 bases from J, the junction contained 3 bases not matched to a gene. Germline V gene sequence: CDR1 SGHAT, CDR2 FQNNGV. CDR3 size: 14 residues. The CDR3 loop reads CASSLDRGKNEQFF. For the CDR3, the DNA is TGTGCCAGCAGCTTGGACAGGGGGAAGAATGAGCAGTTCTTC.

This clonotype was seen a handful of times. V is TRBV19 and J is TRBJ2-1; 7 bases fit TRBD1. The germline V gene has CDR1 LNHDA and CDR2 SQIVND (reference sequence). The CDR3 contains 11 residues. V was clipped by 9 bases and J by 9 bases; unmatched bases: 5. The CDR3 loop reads CASQGVSEQFF. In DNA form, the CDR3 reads TGTGCCAGCCAGGGGGTCAGTGAGCAGTTCTTC.

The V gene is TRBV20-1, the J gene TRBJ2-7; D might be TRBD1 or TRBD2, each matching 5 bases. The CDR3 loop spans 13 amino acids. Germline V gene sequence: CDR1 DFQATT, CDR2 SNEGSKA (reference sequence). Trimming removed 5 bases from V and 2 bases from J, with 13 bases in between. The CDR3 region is CSALGLAAYEQYF. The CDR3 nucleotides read TGCAGTGCTTTGGGGCTAGCTGCCTACGAGCAGTACTTC.

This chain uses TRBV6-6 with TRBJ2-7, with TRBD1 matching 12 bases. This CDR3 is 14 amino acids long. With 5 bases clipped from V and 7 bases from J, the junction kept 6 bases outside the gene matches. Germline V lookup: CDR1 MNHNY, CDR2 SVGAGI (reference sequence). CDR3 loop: CASSPGTGGGEQYF. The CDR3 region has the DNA TGTGCCAGCAGTCCCGGGACAGGGGGCGGTGAGCAGTACTTC.

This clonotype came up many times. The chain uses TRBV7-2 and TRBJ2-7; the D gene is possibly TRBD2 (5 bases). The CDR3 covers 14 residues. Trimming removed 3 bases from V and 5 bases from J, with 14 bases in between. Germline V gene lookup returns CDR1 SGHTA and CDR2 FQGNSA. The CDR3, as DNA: TGTGCCAGCAGCTTCCGCCCGAGGGTGGACGAGCAGTACTTC. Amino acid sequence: CASSFRPRVDEQYF.

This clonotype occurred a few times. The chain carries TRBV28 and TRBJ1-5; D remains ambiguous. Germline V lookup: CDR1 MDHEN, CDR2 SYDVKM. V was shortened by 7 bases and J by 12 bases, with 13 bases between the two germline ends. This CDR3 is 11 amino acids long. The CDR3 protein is CASTTSNLQHF. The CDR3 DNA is TGTGCCAGCACGACCTCAAATCTCCAGCATTTT.

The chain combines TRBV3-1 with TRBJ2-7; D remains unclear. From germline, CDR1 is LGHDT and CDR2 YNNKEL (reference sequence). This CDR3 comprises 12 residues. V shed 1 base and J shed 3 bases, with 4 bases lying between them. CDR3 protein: CASSQVYYEQYF. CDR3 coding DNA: TGTGCCAGCAGCCAAGTCTACTACGAGCAGTACTTC.

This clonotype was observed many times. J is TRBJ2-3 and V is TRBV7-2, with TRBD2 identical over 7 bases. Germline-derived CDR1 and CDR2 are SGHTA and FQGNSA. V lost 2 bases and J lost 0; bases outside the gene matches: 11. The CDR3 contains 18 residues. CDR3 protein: CASSLLPWGGTSTDTQYF. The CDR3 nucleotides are TGTGCCAGCAGCTTACTGCCGTGGGGGGGAACTAGCACAGATACGCAGTATTTT.

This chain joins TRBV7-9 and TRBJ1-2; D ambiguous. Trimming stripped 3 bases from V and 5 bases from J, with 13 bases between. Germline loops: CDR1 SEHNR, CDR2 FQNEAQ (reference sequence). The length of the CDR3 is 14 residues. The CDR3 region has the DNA TGTGCCAGCAGCTTGAAGGGAGATAATTATGGCTACACCTTC. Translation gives CASSLKGDNYGYTF.

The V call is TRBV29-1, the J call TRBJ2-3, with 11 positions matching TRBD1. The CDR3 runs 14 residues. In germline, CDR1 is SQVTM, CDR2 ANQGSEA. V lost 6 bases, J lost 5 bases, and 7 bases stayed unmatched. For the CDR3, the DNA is TGCAGCGTGAAGGGACAGGGGGTAAGAGATACGCAGTATTTT. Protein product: CSVKGQGVRDTQYF.

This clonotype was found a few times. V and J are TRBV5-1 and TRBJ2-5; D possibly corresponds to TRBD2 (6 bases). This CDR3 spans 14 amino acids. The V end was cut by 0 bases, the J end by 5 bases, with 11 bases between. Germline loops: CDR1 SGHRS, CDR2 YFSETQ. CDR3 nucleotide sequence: TGCGCCAGCAGCTTGGAAGGGGCGGGGGAGACCCAGTACTTC. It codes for CASSLEGAGETQYF.

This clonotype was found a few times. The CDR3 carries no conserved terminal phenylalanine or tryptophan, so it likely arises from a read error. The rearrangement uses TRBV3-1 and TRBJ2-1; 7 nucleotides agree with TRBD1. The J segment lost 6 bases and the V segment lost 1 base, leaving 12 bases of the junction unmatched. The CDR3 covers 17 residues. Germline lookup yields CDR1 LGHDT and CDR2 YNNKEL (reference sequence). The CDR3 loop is CASSQGQGVARGNEQFL. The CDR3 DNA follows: TGTGCCAGCAGCCAAGGGCAGGGGGTAGCCCGAGGCAATGAGCAGTTCCTC.

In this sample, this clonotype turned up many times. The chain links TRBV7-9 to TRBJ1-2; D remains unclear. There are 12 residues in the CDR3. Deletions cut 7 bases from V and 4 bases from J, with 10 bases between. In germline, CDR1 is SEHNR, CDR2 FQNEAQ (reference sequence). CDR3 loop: CASTRESYGYTF. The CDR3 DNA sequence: TGTGCCAGCACGAGGGAATCCTATGGCTACACCTTC.

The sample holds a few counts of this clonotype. CDR3 sequence: CASSLDFGGADIQYF. The CDR3 coding sequence is TGTGCCAGCAGCTTGGATTTTGGGGGCGCGGACATTCAGTACTTC. The V call is TRBV5-4, the J call TRBJ2-4; TRBD1 is a possible D gene (6 bases). Germline V CDR1 and CDR2: SGHNT, YYREEE (reference sequence). This CDR3 has 15 amino acids. V was clipped by 0 bases and J by 8 bases, with 15 bases between them.

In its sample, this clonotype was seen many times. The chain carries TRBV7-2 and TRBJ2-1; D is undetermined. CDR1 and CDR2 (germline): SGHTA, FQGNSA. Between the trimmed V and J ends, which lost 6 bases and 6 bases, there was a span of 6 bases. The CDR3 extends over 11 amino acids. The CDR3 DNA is TGTGCCAGCAGTCTCGTCAATGAGCAGTTCTTC. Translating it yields CASSLVNEQFF. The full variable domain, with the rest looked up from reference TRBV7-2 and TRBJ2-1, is GAGVSQSPSNKVTEKGKDVELRCDPISGHTALYWYRQSLGQGLEFLIYFQGNSAPDKSGLPSDRFSAERTGGSVSTLTIQRTQQEDSAVYLCASSLVNEQFFGPGTRLTVL.

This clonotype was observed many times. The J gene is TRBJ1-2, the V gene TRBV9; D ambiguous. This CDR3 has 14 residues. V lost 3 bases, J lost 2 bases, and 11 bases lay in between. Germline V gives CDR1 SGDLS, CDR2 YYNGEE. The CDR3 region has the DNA TGTGCCAGCAGCGCCTTTACAGCGAACTATGGCTACACCTTC. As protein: CASSAFTANYGYTF.

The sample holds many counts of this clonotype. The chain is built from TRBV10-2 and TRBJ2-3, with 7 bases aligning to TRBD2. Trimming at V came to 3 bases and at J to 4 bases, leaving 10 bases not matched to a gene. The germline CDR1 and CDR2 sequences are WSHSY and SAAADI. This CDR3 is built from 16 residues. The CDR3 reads CASSEASGSGSDTQYF. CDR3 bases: TGCGCCAGCAGTGAAGCTAGCGGTAGCGGGTCAGATACGCAGTATTTT.

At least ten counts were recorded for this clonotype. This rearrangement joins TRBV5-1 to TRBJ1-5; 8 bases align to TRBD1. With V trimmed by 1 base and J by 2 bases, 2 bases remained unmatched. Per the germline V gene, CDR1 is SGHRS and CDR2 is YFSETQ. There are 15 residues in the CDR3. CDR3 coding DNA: TGCGCCAGCAGCTTGTTGACAGGGGGCAATCAGCCCCAGCATTTT. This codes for CASSLLTGGNQPQHF.

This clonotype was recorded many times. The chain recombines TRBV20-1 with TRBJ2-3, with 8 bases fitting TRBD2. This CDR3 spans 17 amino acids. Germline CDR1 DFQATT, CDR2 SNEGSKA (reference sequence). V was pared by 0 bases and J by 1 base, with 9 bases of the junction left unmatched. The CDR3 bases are TGCAGTGCTAGAGACGCTACCACTAGCGGACGCACAGATACGCAGTATTTT. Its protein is CSARDATTSGRTDTQYF.

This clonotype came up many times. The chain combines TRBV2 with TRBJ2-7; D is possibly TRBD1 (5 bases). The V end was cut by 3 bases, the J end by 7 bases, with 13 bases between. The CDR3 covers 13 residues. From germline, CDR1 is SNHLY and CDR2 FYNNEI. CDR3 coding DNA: TGTGCCAGCAGTGAGAATGCAGGGCTGGAGCAGTACTTC. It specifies CASSENAGLEQYF.

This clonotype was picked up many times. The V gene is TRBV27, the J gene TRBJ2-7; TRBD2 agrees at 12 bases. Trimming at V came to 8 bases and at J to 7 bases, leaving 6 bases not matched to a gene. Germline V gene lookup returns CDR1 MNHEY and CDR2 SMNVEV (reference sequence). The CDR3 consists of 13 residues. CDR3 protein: CASRLAGAREQYF. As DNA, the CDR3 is TGTGCCAGCCGACTAGCGGGAGCTAGGGAGCAGTACTTC.

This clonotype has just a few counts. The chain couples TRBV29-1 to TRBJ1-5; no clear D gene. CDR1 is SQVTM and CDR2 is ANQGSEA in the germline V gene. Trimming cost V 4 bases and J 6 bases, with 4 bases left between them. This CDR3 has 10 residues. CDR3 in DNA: TGCAGCGTTGGAAGTCAGCCCCAGCATTTT. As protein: CSVGSQPQHF.

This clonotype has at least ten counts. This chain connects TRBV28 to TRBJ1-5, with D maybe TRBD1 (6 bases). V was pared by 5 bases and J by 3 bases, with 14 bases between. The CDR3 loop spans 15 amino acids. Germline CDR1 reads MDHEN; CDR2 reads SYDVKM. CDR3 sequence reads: CASSPGRGPNQPQHF. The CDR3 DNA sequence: TGTGCCAGCAGTCCGGGCAGGGGACCCAATCAGCCCCAGCATTTT.

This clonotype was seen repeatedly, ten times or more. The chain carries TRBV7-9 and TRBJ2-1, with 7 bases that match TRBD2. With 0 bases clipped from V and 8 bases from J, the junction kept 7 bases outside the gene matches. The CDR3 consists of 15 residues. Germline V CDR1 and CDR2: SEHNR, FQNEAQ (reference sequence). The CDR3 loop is CASSLARLAEDEQFF. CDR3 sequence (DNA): TGTGCCAGCAGCTTAGCTCGGCTAGCGGAGGATGAGCAGTTCTTC.